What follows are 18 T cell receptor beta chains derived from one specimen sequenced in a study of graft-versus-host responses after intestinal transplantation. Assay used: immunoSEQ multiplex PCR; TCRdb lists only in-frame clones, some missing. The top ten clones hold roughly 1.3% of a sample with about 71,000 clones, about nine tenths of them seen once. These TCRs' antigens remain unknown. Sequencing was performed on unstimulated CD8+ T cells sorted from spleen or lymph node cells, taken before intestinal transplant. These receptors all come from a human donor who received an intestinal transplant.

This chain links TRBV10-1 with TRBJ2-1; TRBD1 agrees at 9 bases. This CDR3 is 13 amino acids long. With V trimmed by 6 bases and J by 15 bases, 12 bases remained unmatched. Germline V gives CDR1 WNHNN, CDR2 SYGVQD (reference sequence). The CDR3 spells CASSNSGGQGLFF. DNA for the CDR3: TGCGCCAGCAGCAACTCGGGGGGACAGGGACTGTTCTTC.

The CDR3 nucleotides read TGTGCCAGCAGCCGATCGACAGGCAATCAGCCCCAGCATTTT. It encodes CASSRSTGNQPQHF. The chain recombines TRBV7-9 with TRBJ1-5, with D possibly matching TRBD1 (5 bases). Trimming shortened V by 5 bases and J by 2 bases, and 10 bases separated the two germline ends. The germline CDR1 and CDR2 sequences are SEHNR and FQNEAQ (reference sequence). This CDR3 region has 14 residues.

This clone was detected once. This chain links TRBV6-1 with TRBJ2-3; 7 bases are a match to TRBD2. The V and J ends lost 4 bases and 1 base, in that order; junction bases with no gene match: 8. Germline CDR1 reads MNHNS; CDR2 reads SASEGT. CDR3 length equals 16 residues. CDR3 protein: CASSAGGAGGTDTQYF. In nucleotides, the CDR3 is TGTGCCAGCAGTGCCGGGGGTGCGGGGGGCACAGATACGCAGTATTTT.

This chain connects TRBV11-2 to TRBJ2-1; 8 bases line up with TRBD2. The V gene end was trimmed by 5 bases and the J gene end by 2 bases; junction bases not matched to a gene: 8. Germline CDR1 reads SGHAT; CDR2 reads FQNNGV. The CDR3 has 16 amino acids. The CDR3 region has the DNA TGTGCCAGCAGCCCGGGGGGGGGCCCTACCTACAATGAGCAGTTCTTC. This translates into CASSPGGGPTYNEQFF.

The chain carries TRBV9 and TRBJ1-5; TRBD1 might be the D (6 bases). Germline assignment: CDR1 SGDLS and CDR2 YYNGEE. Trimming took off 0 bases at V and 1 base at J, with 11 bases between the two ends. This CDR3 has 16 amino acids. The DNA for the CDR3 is TGTGCCAGCAGCGTAGAGGGGGGAGGGAGCAATCAGCCCCAGCATTTT. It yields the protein CASSVEGGGSNQPQHF.

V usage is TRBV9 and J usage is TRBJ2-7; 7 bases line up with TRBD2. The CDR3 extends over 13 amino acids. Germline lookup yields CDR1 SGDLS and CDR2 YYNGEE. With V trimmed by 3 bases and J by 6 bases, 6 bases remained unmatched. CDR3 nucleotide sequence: TGTGCCAGCAGCGCTGGGGGGGTCGGCGAGCAGTACTTC. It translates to CASSAGGVGEQYF. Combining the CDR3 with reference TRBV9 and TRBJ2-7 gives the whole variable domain DSGVTQTPKHLITATGQRVTLRCSPRSGDLSVYWYQQSLDQGLQFLIQYYNGEERAKGNILERFSAQQFPDLHSELNLSSLELGDSALYFCASSAGGVGEQYFGPGTRLTVT.

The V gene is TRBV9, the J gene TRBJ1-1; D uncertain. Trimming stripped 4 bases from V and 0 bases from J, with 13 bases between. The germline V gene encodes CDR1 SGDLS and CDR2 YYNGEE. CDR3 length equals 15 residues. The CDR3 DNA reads TGTGCCAGCAGCCCTGGAGGGCAGTTGAACACTGAAGCTTTCTTT. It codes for CASSPGGQLNTEAFF.

This CDR3 reads CSVEDGTGLNYGYTF. The CDR3 DNA reads as TGCAGCGTTGAAGACGGGACAGGTCTCAACTATGGCTACACCTTC. The chain couples TRBV29-1 to TRBJ1-2, with 8 bases fitting TRBD1. V lost 0 bases to trimming and J lost 2 bases; unmatched junction nucleotides: 5. CDR1 is SQVTM and CDR2 is ANQGSEA in the germline V gene. This CDR3 contains 15 residues.

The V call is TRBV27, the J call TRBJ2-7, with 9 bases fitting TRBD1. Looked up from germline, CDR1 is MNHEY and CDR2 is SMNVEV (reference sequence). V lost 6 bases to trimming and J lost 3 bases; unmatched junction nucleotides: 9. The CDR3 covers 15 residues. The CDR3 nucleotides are TGTGCCAGCAGCGTCCCGGGACAGGGTCTCTACGAGCAGTACTTC. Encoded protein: CASSVPGQGLYEQYF.

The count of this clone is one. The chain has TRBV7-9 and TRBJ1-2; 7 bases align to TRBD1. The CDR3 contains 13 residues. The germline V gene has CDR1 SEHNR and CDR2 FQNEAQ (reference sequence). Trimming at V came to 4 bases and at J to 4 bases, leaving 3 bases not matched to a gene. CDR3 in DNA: TGTGCCAGCAGCTCGGGACAGCTCTATGGCTACACCTTC. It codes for CASSSGQLYGYTF.

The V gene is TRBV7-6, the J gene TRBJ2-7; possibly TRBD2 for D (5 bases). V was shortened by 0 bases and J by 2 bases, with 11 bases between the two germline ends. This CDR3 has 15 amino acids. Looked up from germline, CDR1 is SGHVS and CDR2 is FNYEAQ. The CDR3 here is CASSLARGITYEQYF. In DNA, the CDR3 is TGTGCCAGCAGCTTAGCAAGAGGGATCACCTACGAGCAGTACTTC.

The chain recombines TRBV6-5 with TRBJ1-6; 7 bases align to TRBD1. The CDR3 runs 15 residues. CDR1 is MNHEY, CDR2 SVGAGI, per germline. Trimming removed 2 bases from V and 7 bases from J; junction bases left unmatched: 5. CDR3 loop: CASSYGDSWNSPLHF. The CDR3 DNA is TGTGCCAGCAGTTACGGGGACAGCTGGAATTCACCCCTCCACTTT.

As DNA, the CDR3 is TGTGCCAGCAGCATAGCGGGGGGGGCCAAAGAGACCCAGTACTTC. Translating gives CASSIAGGAKETQYF. This sequence joins TRBV5-6 and TRBJ2-5; 11 bases agree with TRBD2. The trim removed 4 bases at V and 3 bases at J, leaving 5 bases unmatched. CDR1 is SGHDT and CDR2 is YYEEEE in the germline V gene. CDR3 size: 15 residues.

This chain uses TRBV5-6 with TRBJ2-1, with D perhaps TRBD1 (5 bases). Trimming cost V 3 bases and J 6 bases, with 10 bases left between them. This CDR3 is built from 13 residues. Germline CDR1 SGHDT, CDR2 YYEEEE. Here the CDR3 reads CASSWDGANEQFF. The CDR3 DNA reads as TGTGCCAGCAGCTGGGATGGGGCCAATGAGCAGTTCTTC.

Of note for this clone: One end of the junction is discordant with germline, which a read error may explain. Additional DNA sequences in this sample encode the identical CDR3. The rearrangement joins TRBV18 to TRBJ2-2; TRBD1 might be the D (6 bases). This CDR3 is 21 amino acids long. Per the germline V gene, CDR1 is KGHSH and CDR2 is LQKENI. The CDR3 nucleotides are TGTGCCAGTTCACCGACCCAGGGGCAGATACCAACGGAGATGGACACCGGGGAGCTGTTTTTT. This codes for CASSPTQGQIPTEMDTGELFF.

CDR3 loop: CASSALGGPEEYF. The CDR3 region has the DNA TGTGCCAGCAGCGCCCTAGGGGGTCCTGAAGAGTACTTC. The V gene is TRBV7-9, the J gene TRBJ2-7, with a tentative D call TRBD1 (6 bases). The V gene lost 5 bases and the J gene lost 11 bases, with 19 bases spanning the gap. CDR1 and CDR2 (germline): SEHNR, FQNEAQ (reference sequence). The CDR3 length is 13 residues.

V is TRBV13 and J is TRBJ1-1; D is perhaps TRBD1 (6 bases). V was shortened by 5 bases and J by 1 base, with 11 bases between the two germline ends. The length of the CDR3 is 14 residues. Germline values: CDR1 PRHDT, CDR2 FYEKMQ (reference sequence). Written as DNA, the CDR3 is TGTGCCAGCAGCGCGACAGGATCGAACACTGAAGCTTTCTTT. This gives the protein CASSATGSNTEAFF.

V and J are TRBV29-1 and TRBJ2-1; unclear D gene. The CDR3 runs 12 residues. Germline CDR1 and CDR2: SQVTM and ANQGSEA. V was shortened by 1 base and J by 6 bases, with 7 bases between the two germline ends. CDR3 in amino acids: CSVEVAVNEQFF. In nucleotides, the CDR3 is TGCAGCGTTGAAGTTGCGGTCAATGAGCAGTTCTTC.